The sequence of this T cell receptor (beta chain) was determined in a study of OX40 agonist ivuxolimab in advanced cancers. The table lists this clone with a count of one. The method was immunoSEQ multiplex PCR; TCRdb's version includes in-frame clones alone and lacks a portion of them. The sample has 40,000 to 50,000 clones; 80% to 90% are singletons. Trimming stripped 1 base from V and 8 bases from J, with 18 bases between. The CDR3 runs to 16 residues. Germline loops: CDR1 SGHNT, CDR2 YENEEA. The sample was CD4+ or CD8+ T cells sorted from blood, taken in a trial of the OX40 agonist ivuxolimab. This sequence originates from an adult with an advanced solid tumor such as melanoma, head and neck, liver or kidney cancer. This sequence joins TRBV11-3 and TRBJ2-1; tentative D call: TRBD2 (7 bases). The CDR3 spells CASSLASAGAAYEQFF. CDR3 bases: TGTGCCAGCAGCTTAGCCTCCGCGGGGGCCGCCTATGAGCAGTTCTTC. Based on the CDR3 plus reference TRBV11-3 and TRBJ2-1, the full variable domain is EAGVVQSPRYKIIEKKQPVAFWCNPISGHNTLYWYLQNLGQGPELLIRYENEEAVDDSQLPKDRFSAERLKGVDSTLKIQPAELGDSAVYLCASSLASAGAAYEQFFGPGTRLTVL.